Included here is one T cell receptor beta chain sequence, with context. Antigen unknown. Genomic DNA in a quantity of approximately 1.8 micrograms was derived from cryopreserved PBMCs for TCR beta libraries. V lost 4 bases to trimming and J lost 3 bases, with 10 bases between them. Germline CDR1 is MDHEN and CDR2 is SYDVKM. This CDR3 has 13 residues. The sample belongs to a study of cytotoxic CD8 clonotypes in ibrutinib-treated CLL. At the level of the study: Mean per-sample yields comprised around 260,000 productive templates and 75,000 to 95,000 productive rearrangements. Overall study results and limits: Rising at ibrutinib response, clonality subsequently fell back toward baseline at progression. Public clonotypes (which were uncommon) either contracted or remained stable on treatment.

Sequenced by immunoSEQ multiplex PCR; TCRdb stores in-frame clones only, minus some. The table shows 110,000 to 150,000 clones, with 75% to 85% occurring only once. Sequenced here: PBMCs, sampled after 12 months of ibrutinib treatment. This chain joins TRBV28 and TRBJ2-7; D gene unclear. This TCR was recovered from a human donor with chronic lymphocytic leukemia. CDR3 coding DNA: TGTGCCAGCAGTTCCGGGTTTTTCTACGAGCAGTACTTC. Translated, it gives CASSSGFFYEQYF.